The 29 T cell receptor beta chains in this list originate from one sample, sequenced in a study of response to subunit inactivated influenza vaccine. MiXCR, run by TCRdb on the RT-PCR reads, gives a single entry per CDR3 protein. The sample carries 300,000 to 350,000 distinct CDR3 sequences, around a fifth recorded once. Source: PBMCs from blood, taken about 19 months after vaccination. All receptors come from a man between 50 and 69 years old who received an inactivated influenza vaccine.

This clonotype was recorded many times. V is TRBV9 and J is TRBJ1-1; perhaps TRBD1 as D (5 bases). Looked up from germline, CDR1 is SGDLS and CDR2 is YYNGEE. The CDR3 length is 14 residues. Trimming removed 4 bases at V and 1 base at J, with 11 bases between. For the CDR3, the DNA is TGTGCCAGCAGCCCCCGACAGTCGAACACTGAAGCTTTCTTT. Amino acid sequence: CASSPRQSNTEAFF.

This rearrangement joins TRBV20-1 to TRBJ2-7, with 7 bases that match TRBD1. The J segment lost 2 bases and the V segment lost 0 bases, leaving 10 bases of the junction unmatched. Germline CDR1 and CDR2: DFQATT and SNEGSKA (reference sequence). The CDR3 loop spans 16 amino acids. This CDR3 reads CSARDLIRTGTYEQYF. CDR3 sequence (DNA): TGCAGTGCTAGAGACCTTATCCGGACAGGAACCTACGAGCAGTACTTC.

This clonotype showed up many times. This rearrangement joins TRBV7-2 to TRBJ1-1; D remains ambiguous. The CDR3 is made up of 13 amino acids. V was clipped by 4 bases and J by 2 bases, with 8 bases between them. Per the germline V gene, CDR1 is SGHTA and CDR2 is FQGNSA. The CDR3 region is CASSSTINTEAFF. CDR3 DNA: TGTGCCAGCAGCTCGACAATAAACACTGAAGCTTTCTTT.

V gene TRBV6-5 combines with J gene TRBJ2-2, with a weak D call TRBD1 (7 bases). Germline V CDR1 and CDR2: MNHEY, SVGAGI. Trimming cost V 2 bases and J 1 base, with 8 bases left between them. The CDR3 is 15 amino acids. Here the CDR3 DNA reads TGTGCCAGCAGTTACCAGGGGGGGAACACCGGGGAGCTGTTTTTT. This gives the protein CASSYQGGNTGELFF.

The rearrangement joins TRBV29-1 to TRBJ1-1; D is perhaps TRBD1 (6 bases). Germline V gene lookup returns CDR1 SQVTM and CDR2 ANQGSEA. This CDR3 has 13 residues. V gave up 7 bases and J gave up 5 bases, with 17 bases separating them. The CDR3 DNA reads TGCAGCGCTGTTACAGGGTTCCGGACTGAAGCTTTCTTT. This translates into CSAVTGFRTEAFF. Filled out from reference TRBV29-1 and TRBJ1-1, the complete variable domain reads SAVISQKPSRDICQRGTSLTIQCQVDSQVTMMFWYRQQPGQSLTLIATANQGSEATYESGFVIDKFPISRPNLTFSTLTVSNMSPEDSSIYLCSAVTGFRTEAFFGQGTRLTVV.

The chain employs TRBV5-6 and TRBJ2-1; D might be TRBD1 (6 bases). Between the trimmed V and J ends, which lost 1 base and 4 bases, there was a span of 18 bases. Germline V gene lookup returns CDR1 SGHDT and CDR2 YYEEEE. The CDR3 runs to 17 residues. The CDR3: CASSLRVLGARYNEQFF. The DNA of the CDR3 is TGTGCCAGCAGCTTGAGGGTTCTGGGGGCGCGTTACAATGAGCAGTTCTTC. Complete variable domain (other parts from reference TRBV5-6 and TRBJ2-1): DAGVTQSPTHLIKTRGQQVTLRCSPKSGHDTVSWYQQALGQGPQFIFQYYEEEERQRGNFPDRFSGHQFPNYSSELNVNALLLGDSALYLCASSLRVLGARYNEQFFGPGTRLTVL.

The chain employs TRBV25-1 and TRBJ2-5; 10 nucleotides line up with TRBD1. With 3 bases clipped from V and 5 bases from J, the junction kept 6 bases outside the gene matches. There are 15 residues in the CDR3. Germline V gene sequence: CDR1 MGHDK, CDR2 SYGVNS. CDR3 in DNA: TGTGCCAGCAGTGAGTCGACAGGGGGCGTCGAGACCCAGTACTTC. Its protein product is CASSESTGGVETQYF.

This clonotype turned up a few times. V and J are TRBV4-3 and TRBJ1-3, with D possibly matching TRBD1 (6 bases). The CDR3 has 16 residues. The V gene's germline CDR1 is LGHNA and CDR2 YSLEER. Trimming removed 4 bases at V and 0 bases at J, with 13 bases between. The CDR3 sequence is CASSPSTGPSGNTIYF. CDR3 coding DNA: TGCGCCAGCAGCCCTTCCACAGGGCCCTCTGGAAACACCATATATTTT.

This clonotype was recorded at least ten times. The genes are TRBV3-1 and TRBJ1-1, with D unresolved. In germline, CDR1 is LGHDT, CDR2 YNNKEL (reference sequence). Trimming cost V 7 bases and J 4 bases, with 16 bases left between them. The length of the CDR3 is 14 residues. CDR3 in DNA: TGTGCCAGCACCCCAAGCGTGGAGAGCACTGAAGCTTTCTTT. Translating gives CASTPSVESTEAFF.

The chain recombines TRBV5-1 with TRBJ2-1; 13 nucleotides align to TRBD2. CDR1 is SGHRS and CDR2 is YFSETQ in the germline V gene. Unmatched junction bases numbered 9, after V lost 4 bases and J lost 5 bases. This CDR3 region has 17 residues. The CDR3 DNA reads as TGCGCCAGCAGCCGAGGGACTAGCGGGATGTATAACAATGAGCAGTTCTTC. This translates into CASSRGTSGMYNNEQFF.

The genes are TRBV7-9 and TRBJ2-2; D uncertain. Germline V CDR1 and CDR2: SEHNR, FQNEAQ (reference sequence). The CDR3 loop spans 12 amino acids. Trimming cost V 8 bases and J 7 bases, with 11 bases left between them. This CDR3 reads CASRLIGGELFF. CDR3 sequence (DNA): TGTGCCAGCCGCCTGATCGGCGGGGAGCTGTTTTTT.

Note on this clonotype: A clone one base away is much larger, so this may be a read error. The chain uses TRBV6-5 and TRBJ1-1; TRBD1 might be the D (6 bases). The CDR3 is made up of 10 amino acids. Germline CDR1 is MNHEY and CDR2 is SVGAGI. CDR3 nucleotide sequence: TGTGCCAGCGGTAGGGGGGAAGCTTCCTTT. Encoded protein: CASGRGEASF.

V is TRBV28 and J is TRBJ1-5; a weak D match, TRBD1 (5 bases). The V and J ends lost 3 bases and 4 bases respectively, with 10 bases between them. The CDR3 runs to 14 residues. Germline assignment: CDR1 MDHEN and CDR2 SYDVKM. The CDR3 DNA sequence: TGTGCCAGCAGTTTGAGGGGAGCTAATCAGCCCCAGCATTTT. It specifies CASSLRGANQPQHF.

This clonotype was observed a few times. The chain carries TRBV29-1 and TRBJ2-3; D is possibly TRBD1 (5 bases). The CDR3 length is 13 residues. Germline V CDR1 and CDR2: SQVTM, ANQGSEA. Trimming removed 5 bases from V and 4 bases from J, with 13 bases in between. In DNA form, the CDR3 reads TGCAGCGTTTTTGCTGGGGCGTCAGATACGCAGTATTTT. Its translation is CSVFAGASDTQYF.

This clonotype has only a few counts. CDR3 residues: CASSPGFTNSPLHF. CDR3 sequence (DNA): TGTGCCAGCAGTCCAGGGTTTACGAATTCACCCCTCCACTTT. The rearrangement links TRBV28 to TRBJ1-6, with D possibly matching TRBD1 (5 bases). Germline V gene lookup returns CDR1 MDHEN and CDR2 SYDVKM. The CDR3 has 14 amino acids. Trimming cost V 5 bases and J 7 bases, with 12 bases left between them.

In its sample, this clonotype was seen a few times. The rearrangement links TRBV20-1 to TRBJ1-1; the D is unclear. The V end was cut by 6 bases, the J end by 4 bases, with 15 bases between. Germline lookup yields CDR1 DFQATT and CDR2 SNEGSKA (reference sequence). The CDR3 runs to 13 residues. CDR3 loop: CSARMDPRTEAFF. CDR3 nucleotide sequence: TGCAGTGCACGAATGGATCCTCGCACTGAAGCTTTCTTT.

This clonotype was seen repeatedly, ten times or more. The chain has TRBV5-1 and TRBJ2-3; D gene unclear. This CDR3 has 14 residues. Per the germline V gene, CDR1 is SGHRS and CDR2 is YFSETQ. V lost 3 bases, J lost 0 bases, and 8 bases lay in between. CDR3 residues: CASSWKDSTDTQYF. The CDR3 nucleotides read TGCGCCAGCAGCTGGAAGGACAGCACAGATACGCAGTATTTT.

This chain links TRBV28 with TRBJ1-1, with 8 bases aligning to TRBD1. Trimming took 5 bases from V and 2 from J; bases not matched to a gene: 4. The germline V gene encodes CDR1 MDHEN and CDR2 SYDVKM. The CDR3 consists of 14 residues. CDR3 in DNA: TGTGCCAGCAGTAAGGACAGGGATAACACTGAAGCTTTCTTT. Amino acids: CASSKDRDNTEAFF.

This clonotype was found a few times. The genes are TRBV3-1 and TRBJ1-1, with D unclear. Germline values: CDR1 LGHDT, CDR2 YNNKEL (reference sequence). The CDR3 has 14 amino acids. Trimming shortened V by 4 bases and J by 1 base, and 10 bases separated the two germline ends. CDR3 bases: TGTGCCAGCAGCCCCGACACTACGAACACTGAAGCTTTCTTT. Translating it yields CASSPDTTNTEAFF. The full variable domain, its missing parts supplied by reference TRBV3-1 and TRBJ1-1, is DTAVSQTPKYLVTQMGNDKSIKCEQNLGHDTMYWYKQDSKKFLKIMFSYNNKELIINETVPNRFSPKSPDKAHLNLHINSLELGDSAVYFCASSPDTTNTEAFFGQGTRLTVV.

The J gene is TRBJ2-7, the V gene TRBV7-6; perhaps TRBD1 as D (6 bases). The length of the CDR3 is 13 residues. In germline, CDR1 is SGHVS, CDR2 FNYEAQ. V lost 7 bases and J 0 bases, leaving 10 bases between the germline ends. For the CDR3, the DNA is TGTGCCAGCACCAGACAGGACTCCTACGAGCAGTACTTC. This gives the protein CASTRQDSYEQYF.

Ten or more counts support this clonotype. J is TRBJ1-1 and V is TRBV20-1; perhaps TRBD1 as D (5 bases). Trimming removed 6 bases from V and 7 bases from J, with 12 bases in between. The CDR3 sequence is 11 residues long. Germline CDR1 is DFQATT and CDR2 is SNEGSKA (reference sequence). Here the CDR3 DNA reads TGCAGTGCCCCGGACACATTTGAAGCTTTCTTT. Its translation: CSAPDTFEAFF.

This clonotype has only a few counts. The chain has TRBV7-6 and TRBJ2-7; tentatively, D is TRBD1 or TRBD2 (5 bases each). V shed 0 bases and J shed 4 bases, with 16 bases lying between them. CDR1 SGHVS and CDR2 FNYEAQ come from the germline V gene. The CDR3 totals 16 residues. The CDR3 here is CASSLAWGRDEYEQYF. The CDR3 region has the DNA TGTGCCAGCAGCTTAGCTTGGGGCAGGGACGAATACGAGCAGTACTTC.

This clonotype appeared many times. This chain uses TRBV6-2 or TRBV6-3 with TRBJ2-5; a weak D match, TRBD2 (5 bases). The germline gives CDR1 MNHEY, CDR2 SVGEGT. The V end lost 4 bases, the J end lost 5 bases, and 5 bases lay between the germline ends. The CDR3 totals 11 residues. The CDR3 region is CASSWRETQYF. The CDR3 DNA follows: TGTGCCAGCAGTTGGAGGGAGACCCAGTACTTC.

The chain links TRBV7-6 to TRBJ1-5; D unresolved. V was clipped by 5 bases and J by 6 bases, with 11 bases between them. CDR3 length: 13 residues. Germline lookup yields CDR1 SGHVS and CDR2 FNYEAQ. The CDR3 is CASSLSDFQPQHF. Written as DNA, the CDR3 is TGTGCCAGCAGCCTTTCGGATTTTCAGCCCCAGCATTTT. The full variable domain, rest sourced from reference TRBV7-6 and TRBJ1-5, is GAGVSQSPRYKVTKRGQDVALRCDPISGHVSLYWYRQALGQGPEFLTYFNYEAQQDKSGLPNDRFSAERPEGSISTLTIQRTEQRDSAMYRCASSLSDFQPQHFGDGTRLSIL.

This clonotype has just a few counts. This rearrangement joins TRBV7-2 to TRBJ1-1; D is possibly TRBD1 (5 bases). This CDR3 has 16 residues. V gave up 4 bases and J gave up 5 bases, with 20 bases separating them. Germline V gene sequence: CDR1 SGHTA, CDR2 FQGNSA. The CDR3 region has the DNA TGTGCCAGCAGCTCCCACGGGGGAGGGGAGGGTACTGAAGCTTTCTTT. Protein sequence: CASSSHGGGEGTEAFF.

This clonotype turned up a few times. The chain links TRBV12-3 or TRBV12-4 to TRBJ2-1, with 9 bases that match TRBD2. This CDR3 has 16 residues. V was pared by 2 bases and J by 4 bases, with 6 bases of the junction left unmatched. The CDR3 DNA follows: TGTGCCAGCAGTTTACGGGCGGGGGGGCCTTACAATGAGCAGTTCTTC. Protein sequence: CASSLRAGGPYNEQFF.

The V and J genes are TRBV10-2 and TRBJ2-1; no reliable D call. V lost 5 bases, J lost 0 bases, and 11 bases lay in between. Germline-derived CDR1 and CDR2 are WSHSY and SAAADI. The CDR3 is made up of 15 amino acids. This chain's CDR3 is CASSLYESSYNEQFF. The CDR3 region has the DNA TGCGCCAGCAGTCTTTACGAAAGCTCCTACAATGAGCAGTTCTTC.

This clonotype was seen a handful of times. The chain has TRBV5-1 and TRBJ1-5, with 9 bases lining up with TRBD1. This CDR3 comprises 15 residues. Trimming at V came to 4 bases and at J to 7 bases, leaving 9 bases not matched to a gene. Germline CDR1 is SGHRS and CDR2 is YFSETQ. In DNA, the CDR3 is TGCGCCAGCAGCACAACAGGGGGCGCGGGCCAGCCCCAGCATTTT. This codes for CASSTTGGAGQPQHF. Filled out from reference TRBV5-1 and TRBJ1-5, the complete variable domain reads KAGVTQTPRYLIKTRGQQVTLSCSPISGHRSVSWYQQTPGQGLQFLFEYFSETQRNKGNFPGRFSGRQFSNSRSEMNVSTLELGDSALYLCASSTTGGAGQPQHFGDGTRLSIL.

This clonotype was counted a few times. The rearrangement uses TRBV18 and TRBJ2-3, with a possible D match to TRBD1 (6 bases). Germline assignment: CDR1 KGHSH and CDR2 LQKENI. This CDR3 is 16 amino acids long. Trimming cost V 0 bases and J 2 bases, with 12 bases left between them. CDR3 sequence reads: CASSPPARGSTDTQYF. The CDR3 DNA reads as TGTGCCAGCTCACCACCGGCTAGGGGGTCCACAGATACGCAGTATTTT.